These T cell receptor beta chains were read from a single sample in a study of cytomegalovirus exposure and HLA in healthy donors. This table comes from immunoSEQ multiplex PCR, and its TCRdb copy is limited to in-frame clones, with some not included. The data hold roughly 150,000 clones, with 70% to 90% observed a single time. The sample taken for sequencing was PBMCs. All receptors come from a woman aged 18 to 35 in good health and CMV-seronegative. Each CDR3 is given with its conserved first and last residue. The D gene is left open where the match is weak. For some rows the clone size is stated as once, few or many, or as a class when expanded; others skip it.

D: TRBD2; J: TRBJ2-7; V: TRBV18; size: -; DNA: TGTGCCAGCTCACCACCTGGACTAGCGGAACGCTACGAGCAGTACTTC; CDR3: CASSPPGLAERYEQYF
D: TRBD1; J: TRBJ2-5; V: TRBV7-9; size: -; DNA: TGTGCCAGCAGCCAATTCCTCGGGACAGGCATTGAGACCCAGTACTTC; CDR3: CASSQFLGTGIETQYF
D: -; J: TRBJ1-5; V: TRBV29-1; size: few; DNA: TGCAGCGTTGAAGAGGGGGGGCGGAATCAGCCCCAGCATTTT; CDR3: CSVEEGGRNQPQHF
D: TRBD2; J: TRBJ2-3; V: TRBV5-5; size: few; DNA: TGTGCCAGCAGCTTGGCGCGAGCGGGGGGGTTGGATACGCAGTATTTT; CDR3: CASSLARAGGLDTQYF
D: -; J: TRBJ1-5; V: TRBV30; size: -; DNA: TGTGCCTGGAGTGTCCCACCCATCACTAATCAGCCCCAGCATTTT; CDR3: CAWSVPPITNQPQHF
D: -; J: TRBJ1-1; V: TRBV28; size: -; DNA: TGTGCCAGCAGTTTAAGGGGCACTGAAGCTTTCTTT; CDR3: CASSLRGTEAFF
D: TRBD2; J: TRBJ2-1; V: TRBV11-2; size: -; DNA: TGTGCCAGCAGCTTAGTTCGGGAGGGCAATGAGCAGTTCTTC; CDR3: CASSLVREGNEQFF
D: -; J: TRBJ2-3; V: TRBV13; size: -; DNA: TGTGCCAGCAGCTTAGGTCCCGGGACTTCCCCCACAGATACGCAGTATTTT; CDR3: CASSLGPGTSPTDTQYF
D: TRBD1; J: TRBJ2-7; V: TRBV6-5; size: -; DNA: TGTGCCAGCAGATCGGGACAGGGCCCATACGAGCAGTACTTC; CDR3: CASRSGQGPYEQYF
D: -; J: TRBJ2-2; V: TRBV7-9; size: -; DNA: TGTGCCAGCAGACACTTACCATGGACAGAAATTACCGGGGAGCTGTTTTTT; CDR3: CASRHLPWTEITGELFF
D: TRBD2; J: TRBJ2-3; V: TRBV11-1; size: -; DNA: TGTGCCAGCAGCCCCCGACTAGCGGGAACCACAGATACGCAGTATTTT; CDR3: CASSPRLAGTTDTQYF
D: -; J: TRBJ1-6; V: TRBV2; size: -; DNA: TGTGCCAGCAGCCCCATTTCCAGGGGCGATTCACCCCTCCACTTT; CDR3: CASSPISRGDSPLHF
D: -; J: TRBJ1-2; V: TRBV6-1; size: -; DNA: TGTGCCAGCAGTGGCTGGGAGGGAGCCTATGGCTACACCTTC; CDR3: CASSGWEGAYGYTF
D: -; J: TRBJ2-2; V: TRBV28; size: -; DNA: TGTGCCAGCAGATCGGGGGTCACCGGGGAGCTGTTTTTT; CDR3: CASRSGVTGELFF
D: TRBD1; J: TRBJ1-2; V: TRBV19; size: few; DNA: TGTGCCAGTAGTATTTCCGGGACAGGTGGTTATGGCTACACCTTC; CDR3: CASSISGTGGYGYTF
D: -; J: TRBJ2-5; V: TRBV12-5; size: -; DNA: TGTGCTAGTGCCTTCGACAGGTACCAAGAGACCCAGTACTTC; CDR3: CASAFDRYQETQYF
D: TRBD2; J: TRBJ2-3; V: TRBV11-3; size: few; DNA: TGTGCCAGCAGCCCCTCCGGGAGGGGGAGCACAGATACGCAGTATTTT; CDR3: CASSPSGRGSTDTQYF
D: -; J: TRBJ2-7; V: TRBV11-2; size: once; DNA: TGTGCCAGCAGCTTAAGTGCAGGAGGGGGGGCCTACGAGCAGTACTTC; CDR3: CASSLSAGGGAYEQYF
D: TRBD2; J: TRBJ2-1; V: TRBV4-3; size: -; DNA: TGCGCCAGCAGCCAAGATAAACTAGCGGGAGTAGATGAGCAGTTCTTC; CDR3: CASSQDKLAGVDEQFF
D: TRBD1; J: TRBJ2-5; V: TRBV6-1; size: -; DNA: TGTGCCAGCAGTGAAGGGGGACAGGGCGGGGAGACCCAGTACTTC; CDR3: CASSEGGQGGETQYF
D: -; J: TRBJ2-7; V: TRBV28; size: -; DNA: TGTGCCAGCATCACCCCCGGAGAAGGGCAGTACTTC; CDR3: CASITPGEGQYF
D: TRBD1; J: TRBJ2-2; V: TRBV5-1; size: -; DNA: TGCGCCAGCAGCTCACTCCCGCCAGGGGGAGCCACCGGGGAGCTGTTTTTT; CDR3: CASSSLPPGGATGELFF
D: TRBD1; J: TRBJ2-7; V: TRBV29-1; size: -; DNA: TGCAGCGTTCGGACAGGCATTAGCTCCTACGAGCAGTACTTC; CDR3: CSVRTGISSYEQYF
D: -; J: TRBJ1-2; V: TRBV28; size: -; DNA: TGTGCCAGCAGCCTATCGGCAGGGTTGGACTATGGCTACACCTTC; CDR3: CASSLSAGLDYGYTF
D: -; J: TRBJ2-7; V: TRBV28; size: many; DNA: TGTGCCAGCACAGCGGCCATGTCCTACGAGCAGTACTTC; CDR3: CASTAAMSYEQYF
D: -; J: TRBJ2-7; V: TRBV28; size: -; DNA: TGTGCCAGCAGTTTACCCCTGGGGCAGGGAACCTACGAGCAGTACTTC; CDR3: CASSLPLGQGTYEQYF
D: TRBD1; J: TRBJ2-6; V: TRBV27; size: few; DNA: TGTGCCAGCAGTGATCGGGACAGTGTCTCTGGGGCCAACGTCCTGACTTTC; CDR3: CASSDRDSVSGANVLTF
D: -; J: TRBJ1-1; V: TRBV27; size: -; DNA: TGTGCCAGCAGTTTATCGAACAGCCTTAGGACTTTCTTT; CDR3: CASSLSNSLRTFF
D: -; J: TRBJ2-1; V: TRBV15; size: -; DNA: TGTGCCACCAGCAGGGGGGCGGACTACAATGAGCAGTTCTTC; CDR3: CATSRGADYNEQFF
D: -; J: TRBJ2-6; V: TRBV28; size: -; DNA: TGTGCCAGCAGTCCCTGGCGCGGAGATGGGTCTGGGGCCAACGTCCTGACTTTC; CDR3: CASSPWRGDGSGANVLTF
D: -; J: TRBJ1-3; V: TRBV6-4; size: -; DNA: TGTGCCAGCAGTTACCGACAGGCTTCCCTCTCTGGAAACACCATATATTTT; CDR3: CASSYRQASLSGNTIYF
D: -; J: TRBJ1-5; V: TRBV6-1; size: -; DNA: TGTGCCAGCAGTGAACAGGTGAAGCCCCAGCATTTT; CDR3: CASSEQVKPQHF
D: -; J: TRBJ2-3; V: TRBV19; size: -; DNA: TGTGCCAGCGCCGACGCCGACAGAACAATCACAGATACGCAGTATTTT; CDR3: CASADADRTITDTQYF
D: TRBD1; J: TRBJ1-1; V: TRBV29-1; size: -; DNA: TGCAGCGTTGAAGGTAGGACAGGGGCCACTGAAGCTTTCTTT; CDR3: CSVEGRTGATEAFF
D: -; J: TRBJ2-7; V: TRBV5-1; size: -; DNA: TGCGCCAGCAGCTTGGAGGGGCCCGAGCAGTACTTC; CDR3: CASSLEGPEQYF
D: TRBD1; J: TRBJ1-2; V: TRBV9; size: -; DNA: TGTGCCAGCAGCCCGACGACAGGGGGGAACTATGGCTACACCTTC; CDR3: CASSPTTGGNYGYTF
D: -; J: TRBJ2-3; V: TRBV6-1; size: -; DNA: TGTGCCAGCAGTGAGACCGGGACACCCTCCGATACGCAGTATTTT; CDR3: CASSETGTPSDTQYF
D: TRBD2; J: TRBJ2-7; V: TRBV10-3; size: -; DNA: TGTGCCATCAGTGAGCCGGGACTAGCGAACTACGAGCAGTACTTC; CDR3: CAISEPGLANYEQYF
D: -; J: TRBJ1-3; V: TRBV16; size: -; DNA: TGTGCCAGCAGCCAATCCGACACTTTTGGAAACACCATATATTTT; CDR3: CASSQSDTFGNTIYF
D: -; J: TRBJ2-7; V: TRBV2; size: -; DNA: TGTGCCAGCGTAGCGGACGGCGCCTACGAGCAGTACTTC; CDR3: CASVADGAYEQYF
D: -; J: TRBJ1-1; V: TRBV5-1; size: -; DNA: TGCGCCAGCAGCTTGGGTCAGGGAGGCACTGAAGCTTTCTTT; CDR3: CASSLGQGGTEAFF
D: -; J: TRBJ2-7; V: TRBV28; size: -; DNA: TGTGCCAGCAGTCCACCCCCTCCGTGGACTAACTACGAGCAGTACTTC; CDR3: CASSPPPPWTNYEQYF
D: -; J: TRBJ1-5; V: TRBV6-5; size: -; DNA: TGTGCCAGCAGTTACTCACAGGAGGGCCAGCCCCAGCATTTT; CDR3: CASSYSQEGQPQHF
D: -; J: TRBJ1-1; V: TRBV19; size: -; DNA: TGTGCCAGTAGCCAAATAGGGGGAGACACTGAAGCTTTCTTT; CDR3: CASSQIGGDTEAFF
D: -; J: TRBJ1-1; V: TRBV7-2; size: -; DNA: TGTGCCAGCAGCCGAGTAGCTGAAGCTTTCTTT; CDR3: CASSRVAEAFF
D: TRBD1; J: TRBJ1-2; V: TRBV7-9; size: -; DNA: TGTGCCAGCAGCCGCCTAGGACAGGTCGCTTCGTCTTATGGCTACACCTTC; CDR3: CASSRLGQVASSYGYTF
D: -; J: TRBJ1-5; V: TRBV7-2; size: -; DNA: TGTGCCAGCAACGTCGGACTGGCTAATCAGCCCCAGCATTTT; CDR3: CASNVGLANQPQHF
D: -; J: TRBJ1-1; V: TRBV7-9; size: -; DNA: TGTGCCAGCAGCCCAACCGGGGGGATGAACACTGAAGCTTTCTTT; CDR3: CASSPTGGMNTEAFF
D: TRBD1; J: TRBJ1-5; V: TRBV27; size: -; DNA: TGTGCCAGCAGTTTGAGACAGGGAAATCAGCCCCAGCATTTT; CDR3: CASSLRQGNQPQHF
D: TRBD2; J: TRBJ2-3; V: TRBV7-2; size: -; DNA: TGTGCCAGCTGGAGCGGACTAGGGGATACGCAGTATTTT; CDR3: CASWSGLGDTQYF
D: TRBD1; J: TRBJ1-3; V: TRBV19; size: -; DNA: TGTGCCAGTAGTATCCCCGGACAGGGCTCTGGAAACACCATATATTTT; CDR3: CASSIPGQGSGNTIYF
D: -; J: TRBJ2-2; V: TRBV5-1; size: -; DNA: TGCGCCAGCAGCGGAACAGTGAACACCGGGGAGCTGTTTTTT; CDR3: CASSGTVNTGELFF
D: TRBD1; J: TRBJ2-7; V: TRBV7-8; size: few; DNA: TGTGCCAGCAGCGAGACAGGGATGGGTTTCTACGAGCAGTACTTC; CDR3: CASSETGMGFYEQYF
D: -; J: TRBJ1-5; V: TRBV29-1; size: once; DNA: TGCAGCGTTGCTCAGGGTGCCGGGGGTCAGCCCCAGCATTTT; CDR3: CSVAQGAGGQPQHF
D: -; J: TRBJ1-1; V: TRBV7-9; size: once; DNA: TGTGCCAGCAGCATCGCAGAGGTTTGGAACACTGAAGCTTTCTTT; CDR3: CASSIAEVWNTEAFF